This passage covers 24 T cell receptor beta chains from one sample sequenced in a study of cytomegalovirus exposure and HLA in healthy donors. With 60 Vbeta and 13 Jbeta primers, the PCR was carried out. Using immunoSEQ multiplex PCR, the repertoire was profiled, and TCRdb retains in-frame clones only, with some absent. The sample includes approximately 140,000 clones, 70% to 80% of them seen just once. Sequencing was carried out using PBMCs. All receptors come from a woman aged 45-65 years in good health and CMV-seronegative.

J is TRBJ2-1 and V is TRBV10-3, with 8 bases aligning to TRBD2. The germline V gene has CDR1 ENHRY and CDR2 SYGVKD. V trimming: 7 bases; J trimming: 7 bases; junction bases outside the gene matches: 15. The CDR3 covers 16 residues. For the CDR3, the DNA is TGTGCCATCAATAAGGGAGGAGCGGGGGCTGGGAATGAGCAGTTCTTC. It is translated as CAINKGGAGAGNEQFF.

The genes are TRBV29-1 and TRBJ1-2; the D gene is possibly TRBD1 (5 bases). The CDR3 runs 13 residues. The V end lost 4 bases, the J end lost 4 bases, and 13 bases lay between the germline ends. In germline, CDR1 is SQVTM, CDR2 ANQGSEA. CDR3 sequence: CSVGREGTYGYTF. The CDR3 nucleotides are TGCAGCGTTGGGAGGGAGGGGACCTATGGCTACACCTTC.

The gene calls are TRBV28 and TRBJ1-1; no clear D gene. Germline V CDR1 and CDR2: MDHEN, SYDVKM. V shed 4 bases and J shed 4 bases, with 10 bases lying between them. This CDR3 has 13 amino acids. The CDR3 nucleotides read TGTGCCAGCAGTTATGACTTAGCCACTGAAGCTTTCTTT. It codes for CASSYDLATEAFF.

This clone was observed a handful of times. The rearrangement uses TRBV18 and TRBJ2-1, with TRBD1 as a possible D gene (6 bases). The CDR3 has 15 amino acids. V shed 2 bases and J shed 4 bases, with 12 bases lying between them. CDR1 and CDR2 from the germline V gene are KGHSH and LQKENI. The CDR3 coding sequence is TGTGCCAGCTCACCAGTGGGGGCGGTTTACAATGAGCAGTTCTTC. It encodes CASSPVGAVYNEQFF.

Points on this clone: At one of its ends the junction is not consistent with the germline gene, which may arise from a read error. This chain uses TRBV7-9 with TRBJ2-1; the match to TRBD1 covers 8 bases. The CDR3 has 15 amino acids. Germline values: CDR1 SEHNR, CDR2 FQNEAQ (reference sequence). CDR3 sequence: CSSSPGQVRGDEQFF. The CDR3 nucleotides read TGTTCCAGCAGCCCGGGACAGGTAAGAGGCGATGAGCAGTTCTTC.

DNA of the CDR3: TGCAGCGTTTACGGGACAGCCAGAACAGATACGCAGTATTTT. Its translation: CSVYGTARTDTQYF. The rearrangement joins TRBV29-1 to TRBJ2-3, with 7 bases aligning to TRBD1. The ends lost 5 bases at V and 3 bases at J; junction bases unmatched: 8. Germline CDR1 is SQVTM and CDR2 is ANQGSEA. CDR3 size: 14 residues.

The chain combines TRBV5-1 with TRBJ2-5; weak D call: TRBD1 (5 bases). The CDR3 loop spans 14 amino acids. Germline CDR1 and CDR2: SGHRS and YFSETQ. Trimming pared 3 bases from V and 2 bases from J, leaving 11 bases between. The CDR3 DNA reads TGCGCCAGCAGCTCGAACGACAGACAAGAGACCCAGTACTTC. Its translation is CASSSNDRQETQYF.

To note about this clone: An end of the junction differs from the germline gene, which may be a read error. V is TRBV7-7 and J is TRBJ1-2; 9 bases align to TRBD1. Germline values: CDR1 SSHAT, CDR2 FNYEAQ (reference sequence). CDR3 length equals 22 residues. CDR3 sequence: CASSKKPQGLTGTGLSNYGYTF. The DNA for the CDR3 is TGTGCTAGCAGCAAAAAACCCCAGGGCCTAACCGGGACAGGGCTCTCTAACTATGGCTACACCTTC.

This sequence joins TRBV5-5 and TRBJ2-6, with a possible D match to TRBD1 (7 bases). Germline lookup yields CDR1 SGHKS and CDR2 YYEKEE (reference sequence). The CDR3 covers 15 residues. V was cut by 3 bases and J by 2 bases, with 9 bases left in between. CDR3 nucleotides: TGTGCCAGCAGCTCAGGGGGGCCTGGGGCCAACGTCCTGACTTTC. This encodes CASSSGGPGANVLTF.

The genes are TRBV4-1 and TRBJ1-5; weak D call: TRBD1 (6 bases). The V end was cut by 5 bases, the J end by 4 bases, with 15 bases between. CDR3 length: 15 amino acids. Germline CDR1 MGHRA, CDR2 YSYEKL. The CDR3: CASSTRGLANQPQHF. CDR3 DNA sequence: TGCGCCAGCAGCACCAGGGGACTAGCAAATCAGCCCCAGCATTTT.

The chain is built from TRBV5-1 and TRBJ2-1; 8 bases match TRBD2. This CDR3 is built from 16 residues. Per the germline V gene, CDR1 is SGHRS and CDR2 is YFSETQ. The V segment lost 0 bases and the J segment 7 bases; nucleotides outside the gene matches: 9. CDR3 DNA sequence: TGCGCCAGCAGCTTGGCCCCGTCGGGGGGGAGGAATGAGCAGTTCTTC. This translates into CASSLAPSGGRNEQFF. Based on the CDR3 plus reference TRBV5-1 and TRBJ2-1, the full variable domain is KAGVTQTPRYLIKTRGQQVTLSCSPISGHRSVSWYQQTPGQGLQFLFEYFSETQRNKGNFPGRFSGRQFSNSRSEMNVSTLELGDSALYLCASSLAPSGGRNEQFFGPGTRLTVL.

This clone has just a few counts. The chain has TRBV29-1 and TRBJ1-2; D gene ambiguous. The V and J ends lost 6 bases and 4 bases respectively, with 15 bases between them. Germline CDR1 is SQVTM and CDR2 is ANQGSEA. The CDR3 has 13 amino acids. The chain's CDR3 is CSVAGEGGYGYTF. In DNA, the CDR3 is TGCAGCGTCGCAGGTGAGGGCGGCTATGGCTACACCTTC. The full variable domain, rest sourced from reference TRBV29-1 and TRBJ1-2, is SAVISQKPSRDICQRGTSLTIQCQVDSQVTMMFWYRQQPGQSLTLIATANQGSEATYESGFVIDKFPISRPNLTFSTLTVSNMSPEDSSIYLCSVAGEGGYGYTFGSGTRLTVV.

The chain combines TRBV5-4 with TRBJ2-1, with 16 positions matching TRBD2. Germline CDR1 reads SGHNT; CDR2 reads YYREEE (reference sequence). V shed 3 bases, J shed 1 base, and the junction held 7 bases outside the gene matches. There are 19 residues in the CDR3. CDR3 coding DNA: TGTGCCAGCAGCTCGGGGACTAGCGGGGGGGCGAGGTCCTACAATGAGCAGTTCTTC. Encoded protein: CASSSGTSGGARSYNEQFF.

This rearrangement joins TRBV10-3 to TRBJ2-1; weak D call: TRBD2 (7 bases). Germline lookup yields CDR1 ENHRY and CDR2 SYGVKD. The CDR3 totals 16 residues. Between the trimmed V and J ends, which lost 3 bases and 7 bases, there was a span of 19 bases. The CDR3 DNA sequence: TGTGCCATCAGTGAAGGTAGGCGGGGGCCTGGAAATGAGCAGTTCTTC. Amino acids: CAISEGRRGPGNEQFF.

V and J are TRBV2 and TRBJ1-2; no reliable D call. The CDR3 consists of 11 residues. Between the trimmed V and J ends, which lost 8 bases and 8 bases, there was a span of 12 bases. In germline, CDR1 is SNHLY, CDR2 FYNNEI. CDR3 DNA: TGTGCCAGCTCATTCACGGGGGGCTACACCTTC. As protein: CASSFTGGYTF.

The chain couples TRBV5-1 to TRBJ1-2; TRBD1 agrees at 8 bases. The CDR3 has 14 amino acids. Germline lookup yields CDR1 SGHRS and CDR2 YFSETQ. The J segment lost 8 bases and the V segment lost 4 bases, leaving 10 bases of the junction unmatched. The CDR3 DNA reads TGCGCCAGCAGCCCTCGGACAGGGCAAATCGGCTACACCTTC. This encodes CASSPRTGQIGYTF.

This clone was seen a single time. The V call is TRBV5-8, the J call TRBJ2-2; 7 nucleotides agree with TRBD2. The J segment lost 3 bases and the V segment lost 3 bases, leaving 8 bases of the junction unmatched. CDR1 is SGHTS and CDR2 is YDEGEE in the germline V gene. This CDR3 spans 16 amino acids. The CDR3 bases are TGTGCCAGCAGCTCCCCTGGGGGGGGAGACACCGGGGAGCTGTTTTTT. Translation: CASSSPGGGDTGELFF. The complete variable domain, with remaining parts taken from reference TRBV5-8 and TRBJ2-2, reads EAGVTQSPTHLIKTRGQQATLRCSPISGHTSVYWYQQALGLGLQFLLWYDEGEERNRGNFPPRFSGRQFPNYSSELNVNALELEDSALYLCASSSPGGGDTGELFFGEGSRLTVL.

The chain uses TRBV7-2 and TRBJ2-3, with D perhaps TRBD2 (5 bases). The CDR3 length is 16 residues. In germline, CDR1 is SGHTA, CDR2 FQGNSA. V gave up 5 bases and J gave up 1 base, with 16 bases separating them. This CDR3 is CASSQQPVGGTDTQYF. The CDR3 DNA reads TGTGCCAGCAGCCAACAGCCGGTGGGAGGCACAGATACGCAGTATTTT.

This clone has only a few counts. V gene TRBV10-3 combines with J gene TRBJ1-5, with 9 bases aligning to TRBD1. V lost 2 bases and J lost 2; bases outside the gene matches: 4. The CDR3 runs 16 residues. The V gene's germline CDR1 is ENHRY and CDR2 SYGVKD. CDR3 nucleotides: TGTGCCATCAGTGAGGCGGACAGGGGTGGCAATCAGCCCCAGCATTTT. Its protein is CAISEADRGGNQPQHF.

A few counts support this clone. The V and J genes are TRBV10-3 and TRBJ1-2; D is possibly TRBD1 (6 bases). The germline V and J ends were trimmed by 2 bases and 5 bases, with 24 bases remaining between them. The CDR3 is 18 residues long. CDR1 is ENHRY, CDR2 SYGVKD, per germline. CDR3 sequence reads: CAISEPRTAGAPAYGYTF. The CDR3 DNA sequence: TGTGCCATCAGTGAGCCTCGGACGGCAGGGGCTCCTGCTTATGGCTACACCTTC.

V gene TRBV29-1 combines with J gene TRBJ2-7; 9 nucleotides line up with TRBD1. The CDR3 length is 13 residues. The ends lost 3 bases at V and 4 bases at J; junction bases unmatched: 4. Germline V gives CDR1 SQVTM, CDR2 ANQGSEA. CDR3 in amino acids: CSVDGQGIYEQYF. The CDR3 bases are TGCAGCGTTGACGGACAGGGGATATACGAGCAGTACTTC.

V gene TRBV9 combines with J gene TRBJ2-5; TRBD1 agrees at 11 bases. The CDR3 consists of 17 residues. CDR1 is SGDLS, CDR2 YYNGEE, per germline. The V and J ends lost 3 bases and 5 bases, in that order; junction bases with no gene match: 12. The CDR3 nucleotides are TGTGCCAGCAGCGCCGGGACAGGGGGGCCGGGGGGGGAGACCCAGTACTTC. Translated, it gives CASSAGTGGPGGETQYF.

This clone was picked up a small number of times. This chain uses TRBV2 with TRBJ2-2; weak D call: TRBD2 (6 bases). The CDR3 is made up of 17 amino acids. Germline CDR1 and CDR2: SNHLY and FYNNEI. The ends were cut back, 3 bases at V and 4 bases at J, with 18 bases in the middle. The CDR3 coding sequence is TGTGCCAGCAGTGACGGACTAACCCAGATTTTCACCGGGGAGCTGTTTTTT. Residues: CASSDGLTQIFTGELFF.

This clone was picked up one time. CDR3 in amino acids: CASSPRGQPREQYF. The CDR3 nucleotides are TGTGCCAGCAGCCCCCGCGGACAGCCCAGAGAGCAGTACTTC. The V call is TRBV9, the J call TRBJ2-7, with D possibly TRBD1 on 6 matching bases. V was pared by 4 bases and J by 7 bases, with 18 bases between. This CDR3 spans 14 amino acids. Looked up from germline, CDR1 is SGDLS and CDR2 is YYNGEE.